This is a list of T cell receptor beta chains from one sample in a study of shared clonotypes between healthy human individuals. Sequencing was performed with immunoSEQ multiplex PCR; in TCRdb, only in-frame clones are kept and a portion is missing. The table shows approximately 110,000 clones, with just over 65% occurring only once. Sequences were obtained from memory CD8+ T cells sorted from blood. The receptors here all came from a woman between 25 and 40 years old in good health. The CDR3 runs from the conserved cysteine through the conserved F or W. Fields, in order: clone size, J gene, V gene, D gene, CDR3 length, CDR3 protein, CDR3 DNA. The D gene is left open where the match is weak. Only some rows state a clone size, as once, few, many or a class for expanded clones.

NA | TRBJ2-3 | TRBV6-1 | TRBD2 | 18 | CASSERASGAGSTDTQYF | TGTGCCAGCAGTGAACGGGCTAGCGGAGCGGGGAGCACAGATACGCAGTATTTT
NA | TRBJ2-7 | TRBV6-5 | NA | 14 | CASSETGEIREQYF | TGTGCCAGCAGTGAAACGGGAGAAATCCGCGAGCAGTACTTC
NA | TRBJ2-7 | TRBV7-8 | TRBD1 | 15 | CASSLLWDRGYEQYF | TGTGCCAGCAGCCTCCTGTGGGACAGGGGTTACGAGCAGTACTTC
NA | TRBJ1-4 | TRBV7-9 | NA | 16 | CASSPKGDLTGEKLFF | TGTGCCAGCAGCCCGAAGGGGGACCTAACGGGCGAAAAACTGTTTTTT
NA | TRBJ2-3 | TRBV5-1 | NA | 15 | CASSPLGTSTDTQYF | TGCGCCAGCAGCCCCCTCGGGACTAGCACAGATACGCAGTATTTT
many | TRBJ1-2 | TRBV19 | NA | 14 | CASSIPSAARGYTF | TGTGCCAGTAGTATTCCTTCCGCGGCGAGGGGCTACACCTTC
few | TRBJ2-2 | TRBV28 | NA | 12 | CASSLDHGELFF | TGTGCCAGCAGTTTAGATCACGGGGAGCTGTTTTTT
NA | TRBJ2-3 | TRBV10-2 | TRBD2 | 17 | CAVEPGLAVPPTDTQYF | TGCGCCGTAGAACCGGGACTAGCGGTCCCCCCCACAGATACGCAGTATTTT
once | TRBJ2-2 | TRBV4-1 | NA | 15 | CASTKSGDHAGELFF | TGCGCCAGCACCAAAAGCGGAGACCACGCCGGGGAGCTGTTTTTT
once | TRBJ2-7 | TRBV5-1 | TRBD2 | 16 | CASSPGLAGGHSEQYF | TGCGCCAGCAGCCCGGGACTAGCGGGAGGTCACTCCGAGCAGTACTTC
NA | TRBJ2-3 | TRBV7-6 | NA | 15 | CASSLEARRTDTQYF | TGTGCCAGCAGCTTAGAGGCCAGACGGACAGATACGCAGTATTTT
NA | TRBJ2-7 | TRBV29-1 | TRBD2 | 12 | CSVQGTSHEQYF | TGCAGCGTCCAGGGGACTAGCCACGAGCAGTACTTC
few | TRBJ2-7 | TRBV27 | NA | 13 | CASSLTGYGEQYF | TGTGCCAGCAGTTTAACAGGGTACGGCGAGCAGTACTTC
NA | TRBJ2-7 | TRBV2 | NA | 14 | CASSVGASPGEQYF | TGTGCCAGCAGTGTCGGAGCTAGTCCTGGCGAGCAGTACTTC
NA | TRBJ2-2 | TRBV9 | TRBD2 | 16 | CASSVRGLASTGELFF | TGTGCCAGCAGCGTAAGGGGACTAGCGAGCACCGGGGAGCTGTTTTTT
NA | TRBJ2-7 | TRBV13 | TRBD2 | 15 | CASSSQLADSYEQYF | TGTGCCAGCAGCTCCCAACTAGCGGATTCCTACGAGCAGTACTTC
NA | TRBJ2-3 | TRBV19 | NA | 13 | CASSWTVADTQYF | TGTGCCAGTAGTTGGACAGTCGCAGATACGCAGTATTTT
NA | TRBJ1-1 | TRBV6-4 | NA | 14 | CASSGGTDYTEAFF | TGTGCCAGCAGTGGCGGGACTGACTACACTGAAGCTTTCTTT
many | TRBJ2-4 | TRBV30 | TRBD1 | 15 | CASRTGVLAKNIQYF | TGTGCCTCGAGGACAGGAGTTTTAGCCAAAAACATTCAGTACTTC
NA | TRBJ2-1 | TRBV11-2 | TRBD2 | 15 | CASSPQRDSYNEQFF | TGTGCCAGCAGCCCTCAGCGGGACTCCTACAATGAGCAGTTCTTC
NA | TRBJ2-1 | TRBV19 | TRBD2 | 17 | CASRLVPGTRGYNEQFF | TGTGCCAGTAGGCTAGTCCCCGGGACTAGGGGATACAATGAGCAGTTCTTC
NA | TRBJ2-7 | TRBV5-1 | TRBD1 | 13 | CASSVDRFYEQYF | TGCGCCAGCAGCGTGGACAGGTTCTACGAGCAGTACTTC
NA | TRBJ1-5 | TRBV6-4 | TRBD1 | 13 | CASRDRGDQPQHF | TGTGCCAGCAGAGACAGGGGGGATCAGCCCCAGCATTTT
NA | TRBJ1-2 | TRBV2 | NA | 13 | CASSEQGNYGYTF | TGTGCCAGCAGTGAACAGGGGAACTATGGCTACACCTTC
NA | TRBJ2-7 | TRBV11-2 | TRBD2 | 17 | CASSSKLAGDFAHEQYF | TGTGCCAGCAGCTCGAAGCTAGCGGGAGATTTCGCCCACGAGCAGTACTTC
many | TRBJ2-7 | TRBV12-1 | NA | 12 | CASSFQRGEQYF | TGTGCCAGCAGCTTTCAGCGGGGCGAGCAGTACTTC
few | TRBJ1-5 | TRBV4-1 | TRBD1 | 13 | CASSPGTVQPQHF | TGCGCCAGCAGCCCCGGGACAGTTCAGCCCCAGCATTTT
NA | TRBJ2-7 | TRBV11-3 | NA | 12 | CASSPEIGEQYF | TGTGCCAGCAGTCCCGAGATTGGGGAGCAGTACTTC
NA | TRBJ2-7 | TRBV2 | NA | 14 | CASSSGRNSYEQYF | TGTGCCAGCTCTTCTGGACGGAACTCCTACGAGCAGTACTTC
NA | TRBJ2-1 | TRBV5-4 | NA | 13 | CASSFTGRNEQFF | TGTGCCAGCAGCTTCACAGGGCGAAATGAGCAGTTCTTC
NA | TRBJ1-5 | TRBV28 | NA | 15 | CASRPFTGSNQPQHF | TGTGCCAGCAGGCCCTTTACAGGCAGCAATCAGCCCCAGCATTTT
once | TRBJ2-7 | TRBV28 | TRBD2 | 23 | CASTKSFRGALPGLAGGSYEQYF | TGTGCCAGCACCAAAAGTTTCCGCGGTGCTTTGCCGGGACTAGCGGGAGGCTCCTACGAGCAGTACTTC
NA | TRBJ2-3 | TRBV28 | NA | 15 | CASSFLADSTDTQYF | TGTGCCAGCAGTTTCTTAGCGGACAGCACAGATACGCAGTATTTT
once | TRBJ2-5 | TRBV27 | NA | 15 | CASSPSGGPLETQYF | TGTGCCAGCTCCCCGAGTGGCGGCCCTCTCGAGACCCAGTACTTC
NA | TRBJ2-6 | TRBV7-8 | TRBD1 | 20 | CASSLLFRDRAPFGANVLTF | TGTGCCAGCAGCTTACTATTCCGGGACAGGGCCCCGTTTGGGGCCAACGTCCTGACTTTC
NA | TRBJ2-6 | TRBV7-3 | TRBD1 | 15 | CASSPQGAGANVLTF | TGTGCCAGCAGCCCGCAGGGGGCTGGGGCCAACGTCCTGACTTTC
NA | TRBJ1-1 | TRBV27 | NA | 16 | CASSLAPGSGDWKAFF | TGTGCCAGCAGTTTAGCCCCAGGGTCGGGGGACTGGAAAGCTTTCTTT
once | TRBJ1-2 | TRBV28 | NA | 16 | CASTRPWEWNNYGYTF | TGTGCCAGCACACGACCCTGGGAATGGAATAACTATGGCTACACCTTC